Listed here are 19 T cell receptor beta chains from one sample, sequenced in a study of blood T cell repertoires in COVID-19. The method was immunoSEQ multiplex PCR; TCRdb's version includes in-frame clones alone and lacks a portion of them. This table has under 50,000 clones, 69% appearing once. Material for sequencing was peripheral blood. These receptor sequences come from a man older than 75 with acute or convalescent COVID-19.

Many counts were recorded for this clone. The V gene is TRBV6-5, the J gene TRBJ2-2, with a tentative D call TRBD1 (5 bases). Germline V gene data show CDR1 as MNHEY and CDR2 as SVGAGI. The CDR3 has 15 amino acids. Trimming shortened V by 6 bases and J by 1 base, and 12 bases separated the two germline ends. CDR3 DNA sequence: TGTGCCAGCAGGCCCGGACACGTGAACACCGGGGAGCTGTTTTTT. Encoded protein: CASRPGHVNTGELFF.

This clone was found many times. CDR3 nucleotides: TGTGCCAGCAGTTTCACTCCGGGACTAGCGGGGTCCGACGAGCAGTACTTC. As protein: CASSFTPGLAGSDEQYF. J is TRBJ2-7 and V is TRBV27; 13 bases are shared with TRBD2. CDR3 length: 17 residues. The trim removed 3 bases at V and 5 bases at J, leaving 10 bases unmatched. Germline V CDR1 and CDR2: MNHEY, SMNVEV (reference sequence).

The chain links TRBV11-2 to TRBJ1-6; TRBD1 agrees at 7 bases. Trimming at V came to 4 bases and at J to 5 bases, leaving 2 bases not matched to a gene. Germline V gene sequence: CDR1 SGHAT, CDR2 FQNNGV. The CDR3 consists of 14 residues. CDR3 DNA: TGTGCCAGCAGCTCGACAGGGAATAATTCACCCCTCCACTTT. Translating it yields CASSSTGNNSPLHF.

The chain uses TRBV7-9 and TRBJ2-3, with D tentatively TRBD1 (5 bases). The V end lost 4 bases, the J end lost 2 bases, and 7 bases lay between the germline ends. Germline V CDR1 and CDR2: SEHNR, FQNEAQ (reference sequence). The CDR3 has 13 residues. The CDR3 here is CASSYRTTDTQYF. CDR3 DNA: TGTGCCAGCAGCTACAGGACCACAGATACGCAGTATTTT.

The CDR3 spells CASSSRTSGSGYTQYF. The CDR3 nucleotides are TGTGCCAGCAGCTCTCGGACTAGCGGGAGTGGGTATACGCAGTATTTT. This rearrangement joins TRBV11-2 to TRBJ2-3, with 13 bases identical to TRBD2. Germline loops: CDR1 SGHAT, CDR2 FQNNGV. Germline trimming cut 4 bases from V and 7 bases from J; bases unmatched to any gene: 8. CDR3 size: 16 residues.

This chain uses TRBV7-8 with TRBJ1-4; possible D gene TRBD1, 5 bases. Per germline, CDR1 SGHVS and CDR2 FQNEAQ. The CDR3 runs 18 residues. The V end lost 2 bases, the J end lost 0 bases, and 16 bases lay between the germline ends. DNA of the CDR3: TGTGCCAGCAGCTTACTTCACAGGTCAGGGACAACTAATGAAAAACTGTTTTTT. Translating it yields CASSLLHRSGTTNEKLFF. The complete variable domain, with remaining parts taken from reference TRBV7-8 and TRBJ1-4, reads GAGVSQSPRYKVAKRGQDVALRCDPISGHVSLFWYQQALGQGPEFLTYFQNEAQLDKSGLPSDRFFAERPEGSVSTLKIQRTQQEDSAVYLCASSLLHRSGTTNEKLFFGSGTQLSVL.

The rearrangement links TRBV30 to TRBJ1-2; D is possibly TRBD1 (5 bases). Germline V gives CDR1 GTSNPN, CDR2 SVGIG (reference sequence). Trimming cost V 4 bases and J 8 bases, with 20 bases left between them. CDR3 length: 14 amino acids. CDR3 DNA sequence: TGTGCCTGGATGCCGGGACTGCCGGGACCGGGCTACACCTTC. Protein product: CAWMPGLPGPGYTF.

This clone was observed a handful of times. The chain joins TRBV7-2 to TRBJ2-7, with 8 positions matching TRBD2. The CDR3 length is 16 residues. Germline V gives CDR1 SGHTA, CDR2 FQGNSA. Trimming took 4 bases from V and 0 from J; bases not matched to a gene: 8. CDR3 nucleotide sequence: TGTGCCAGCAGCTCCCGCGGGGGGCCTCTCTCCTACGAGCAGTACTTC. Amino acid sequence: CASSSRGGPLSYEQYF.

The chain employs TRBV7-8 and TRBJ2-5; D gene ambiguous. The germline gives CDR1 SGHVS, CDR2 FQNEAQ. The ends were cut back, 2 bases at V and 4 bases at J, with 11 bases in the middle. The CDR3 sequence is 14 residues long. CDR3 in amino acids: CASSLSAGGETQYF. The CDR3 DNA sequence: TGTGCCAGCAGCTTATCGGCCGGCGGAGAGACCCAGTACTTC.

The chain carries TRBV19 and TRBJ2-3, with TRBD2 identical over 8 bases. The CDR3 length is 18 residues. The germline V gene has CDR1 LNHDA and CDR2 SQIVND (reference sequence). The ends lost 2 bases at V and 2 bases at J; junction bases unmatched: 12. This CDR3 is CASSINRGSGEITDTQYF. Here the CDR3 DNA reads TGTGCCAGTAGTATAAATCGGGGTAGCGGGGAGATCACAGATACGCAGTATTTT.

This clone was seen only a few times. CDR3 sequence: CASSTDTSGSREQYF. DNA for the CDR3: TGCGCCAGCAGCACCGACACTAGCGGGAGTCGCGAGCAGTACTTC. This chain links TRBV5-1 with TRBJ2-7; 11 bases align to TRBD2. The CDR3 runs 15 residues. V gave up 4 bases and J gave up 6 bases; unmatched junction bases: 9. Germline lookup yields CDR1 SGHRS and CDR2 YFSETQ.

The chain uses TRBV6-6 and TRBJ2-7, with a possible D match to TRBD1 (6 bases). CDR1 is MNHNY, CDR2 SVGAGI, per germline (reference sequence). The CDR3 spans 13 residues. The germline V and J ends were trimmed by 2 bases and 3 bases, with 8 bases remaining between them. CDR3: CASSYAQGYEQYF. CDR3 sequence (DNA): TGTGCCAGCAGTTACGCACAGGGCTACGAGCAGTACTTC.

The chain links TRBV2 to TRBJ2-5; D perhaps matches TRBD2 (6 bases). CDR3 length: 12 residues. V lost 6 bases, J lost 2 bases, and 7 bases lay in between. The germline V gene encodes CDR1 SNHLY and CDR2 FYNNEI. CDR3 residues: CASRGGQETQYF. CDR3 nucleotides: TGTGCCAGCAGGGGGGGACAAGAGACCCAGTACTTC.

The V and J genes are TRBV19 and TRBJ1-2, with a possible D match to TRBD1 (6 bases). Germline lookup yields CDR1 LNHDA and CDR2 SQIVND (reference sequence). CDR3 size: 14 residues. V lost 7 bases to trimming and J lost 9 bases, with 21 bases between them. The CDR3 DNA reads as TGTGCCAGTACCCAAAGAGGACAGTCCGAACGCTACACCTTC. This translates into CASTQRGQSERYTF.

The chain recombines TRBV9 with TRBJ2-1, with D possibly being TRBD1 (6 bases). The germline gives CDR1 SGDLS, CDR2 YYNGEE. The V end lost 2 bases, the J end lost 4 bases, and 7 bases lay between the germline ends. This CDR3 has 13 residues. This chain's CDR3 is CASSVDSYNEQFF. The DNA of the CDR3 is TGTGCCAGCAGCGTGGACAGTTACAATGAGCAGTTCTTC.

The genes are TRBV18 and TRBJ1-1, with 8 positions matching TRBD1. Germline lookup yields CDR1 KGHSH and CDR2 LQKENI. J gave up 2 bases and V 4 bases, and 6 bases lay outside the gene matches. This CDR3 region has 15 residues. As DNA, the CDR3 is TGTGCCAGCTCACGGACTCCAGGGGGCAACACTGAAGCTTTCTTT. Protein sequence: CASSRTPGGNTEAFF.

This clone was seen a handful of times. The V gene is TRBV5-1, the J gene TRBJ2-1, with unresolved D. This CDR3 has 13 residues. V was shortened by 5 bases and J by 8 bases, with 14 bases between the two germline ends. Germline CDR1 and CDR2: SGHRS and YFSETQ. The CDR3 sequence: CASRGRVGDEQFF. CDR3 DNA sequence: TGCGCCAGCAGGGGTCGGGTCGGCGATGAGCAGTTCTTC.

J is TRBJ2-7 and V is TRBV4-3; TRBD2 matches at 7 bases. With 0 bases clipped from V and 3 bases from J, the junction kept 14 bases outside the gene matches. Per the germline V gene, CDR1 is LGHNA and CDR2 is YSLEER. The CDR3 has 18 amino acids. Written as DNA, the CDR3 is TGCGCCAGCAGCCAAGATCTAACGAGGAGGAGGGACTACTACGAGCAGTACTTC. It is translated as CASSQDLTRRRDYYEQYF.

In this sample, this clone turned up once. This chain uses TRBV6-5 with TRBJ1-5; unclear D gene. V was shortened by 4 bases and J by 4 bases, with 8 bases between the two germline ends. Germline loops: CDR1 MNHEY, CDR2 SVGAGI. The CDR3 totals 13 residues. The CDR3 is CASSWTGNQPQHF. CDR3 nucleotide sequence: TGTGCCAGCAGTTGGACTGGGAATCAGCCCCAGCATTTT.